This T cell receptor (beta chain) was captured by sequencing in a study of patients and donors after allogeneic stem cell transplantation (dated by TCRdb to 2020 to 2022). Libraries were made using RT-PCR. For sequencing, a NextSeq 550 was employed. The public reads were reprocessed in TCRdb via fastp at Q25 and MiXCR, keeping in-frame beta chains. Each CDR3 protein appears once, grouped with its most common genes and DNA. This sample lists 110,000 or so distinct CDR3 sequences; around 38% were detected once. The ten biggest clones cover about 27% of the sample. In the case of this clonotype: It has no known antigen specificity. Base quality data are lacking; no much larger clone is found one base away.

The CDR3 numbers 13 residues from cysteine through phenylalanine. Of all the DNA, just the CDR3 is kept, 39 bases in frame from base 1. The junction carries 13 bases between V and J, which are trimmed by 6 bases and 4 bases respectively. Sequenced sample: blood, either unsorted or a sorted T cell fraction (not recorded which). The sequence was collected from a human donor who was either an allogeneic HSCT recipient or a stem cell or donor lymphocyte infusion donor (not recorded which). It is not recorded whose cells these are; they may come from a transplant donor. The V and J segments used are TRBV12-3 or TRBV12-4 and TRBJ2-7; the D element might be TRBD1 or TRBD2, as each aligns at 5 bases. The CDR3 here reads CASSRDGKYEQYF. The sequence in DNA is TGTGCCAGCAGCAGGGACGGAAAATACGAGCAGTACTTC.